This is a list of T cell receptor beta chains from one sample in a study of CD8+ T cells in alopecia areata. Libraries were prepared by immunoSEQ multiplex PCR; TCRdb keeps only in-frame clonotypes and omits some of them. The data hold 250,000 or so clones, with under 80% observed a single time. Sequences were derived from CD4+ T cells sorted from blood, sampled at week 0. The receptors were sampled from a human donor with alopecia areata. The conserved cysteine and the conserved F or W are not part of the CDR3 here.

TRBJ2-7,TRBV5-1,ASSLEGVTYEQY
TRBJ2-2,TRBV30,AWRRTSNTGELF
TRBJ1-5,TRBV4-2,ASSQDPGNQPQH
TRBJ2-3,TRBV29-1,SAAGTGSRTQY
TRBJ1-5,TRBV6-6,ASSRTGENQPQH
TRBJ2-3,TRBV2,ASRRLAGGGPDTQY
TRBJ2-1,TRBV15,ATSREGEEF
TRBJ1-1,TRBV30,AWSSPGTVMIPAF
TRBJ2-1,TRBV29-1,SADGQARF
TRBJ1-5,TRBV7-9,ASSYSGTGSFQPQH
TRBJ2-1,TRBV29-1,SVVYSYNEQF
TRBJ2-4,TRBV29-1,SAGGPDIQY
TRBJ2-1,TRBV27,ASSLRGQGIGEQF
TRBJ1-3,TRBV30,AWSEQGNTIY